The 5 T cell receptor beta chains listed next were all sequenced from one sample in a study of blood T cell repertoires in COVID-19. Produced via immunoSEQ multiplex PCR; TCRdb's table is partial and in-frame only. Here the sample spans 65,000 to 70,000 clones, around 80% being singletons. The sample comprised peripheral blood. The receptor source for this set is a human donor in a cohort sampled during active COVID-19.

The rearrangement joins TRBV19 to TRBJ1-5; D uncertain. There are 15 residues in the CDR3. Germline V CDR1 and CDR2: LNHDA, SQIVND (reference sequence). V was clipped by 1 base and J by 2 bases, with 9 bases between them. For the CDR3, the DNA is TGTGCCAGTAGTATAGGGGGAGGTCGCAATCAGCCCCAGCATTTT. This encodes CASSIGGGRNQPQHF.

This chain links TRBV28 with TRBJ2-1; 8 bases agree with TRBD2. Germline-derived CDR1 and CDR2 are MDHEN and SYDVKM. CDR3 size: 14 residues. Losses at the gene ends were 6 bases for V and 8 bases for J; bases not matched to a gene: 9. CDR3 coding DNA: TGTGCCAGCAGCCCCGGGACTAGTTGGGATGAGCAGTTCTTC. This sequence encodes CASSPGTSWDEQFF.

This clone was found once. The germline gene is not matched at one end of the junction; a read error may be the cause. The CDR3 DNA sequence: TGTGCCAGTAGTCCTCGGACAGGGGACAGGTTCTTC. Translation: CASSPRTGDRFF. The chain links TRBV19 to TRBJ1-2; 9 positions match TRBD1. The CDR3 runs 12 residues. Per the germline V gene, CDR1 is LNHDA and CDR2 is SQIVND (reference sequence).

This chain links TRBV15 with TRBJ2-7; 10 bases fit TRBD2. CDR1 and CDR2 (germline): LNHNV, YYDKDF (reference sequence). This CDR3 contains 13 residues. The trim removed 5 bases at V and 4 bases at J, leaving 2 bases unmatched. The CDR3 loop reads CATSLAGVYEQYF. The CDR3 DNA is TGTGCCACCAGCCTAGCGGGAGTGTACGAGCAGTACTTC.

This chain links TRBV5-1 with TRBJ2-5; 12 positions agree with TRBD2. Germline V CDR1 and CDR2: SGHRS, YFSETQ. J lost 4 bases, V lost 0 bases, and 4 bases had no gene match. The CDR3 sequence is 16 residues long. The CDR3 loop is CASSLVVLAGGETQYF. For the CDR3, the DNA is TGCGCCAGCAGCTTGGTGGTACTAGCGGGAGGAGAGACCCAGTACTTC.